The next 14 T cell receptor beta chains were all read from a single sample in a study of T cells in Graves' hyperthyroidism and ophthalmopathy. TCR beta CDR3 regions were amplified from RNA transcripts. TCR CDR3 regions were first amplified by RT-PCR with HTBI primers. TCRdb fed the multiplex PCR reads into MiXCR, producing one record per CDR3 protein. The sample has more than 300,000 distinct CDR3 sequences; 11% to 15% are singletons. Sequenced sample: blood. Receptors were obtained from a woman in her sixties with Graves' hyperthyroidism.

This clonotype was recorded many times. The chain employs TRBV15 and TRBJ2-1; TRBD1 is a possible D gene (5 bases). In germline, CDR1 is LNHNV, CDR2 YYDKDF (reference sequence). V was cut by 0 bases and J by 7 bases, with 13 bases left in between. The CDR3 sequence is 15 residues long. The CDR3 DNA sequence: TGTGCCACCAGCAGAGATTTTGCGACAGCTAATGAGCAGTTCTTC. It is translated as CATSRDFATANEQFF. Drawing the rest from reference TRBV15 and TRBJ2-1, the complete variable domain is DAMVIQNPRYQVTQFGKPVTLSCSQTLNHNVMYWYQQKSSQAPKLLFHYYDKDFNNEADTPDNFQSRRPNTSFCFLDIRSPGLGDTAMYLCATSRDFATANEQFFGPGTRLTVL.

This clonotype was counted ten times or more. CDR3 sequence reads: CASTVRDRPQPQHF. In nucleotides, the CDR3 is TGTGCCAGCACCGTCCGGGACAGGCCTCAGCCCCAGCATTTT. This sequence joins TRBV28 and TRBJ1-5; 8 bases agree with TRBD1. With V trimmed by 7 bases and J by 6 bases, 8 bases remained unmatched. Per germline, CDR1 MDHEN and CDR2 SYDVKM. The CDR3 consists of 14 residues.

This clonotype was observed at least ten times. V is TRBV6-1 and J is TRBJ2-7; TRBD1 aligns across 9 bases. V dropped 2 bases and J dropped 5; count of bases not matched to a gene: 10. CDR1 and CDR2 from the germline V gene are MNHNS and SASEGT. There are 16 residues in the CDR3. CDR3 sequence: CASSEPPGQGWHEQYF. CDR3 nucleotides: TGTGCCAGCAGTGAACCTCCGGGACAGGGATGGCACGAGCAGTACTTC.

This clonotype appeared once. This may come from a read error, since a much larger clone is one base off. J is TRBJ2-7 and V is TRBV7-9; TRBD1 matches 9 bases. V trimming: 3 bases; J trimming: 2 bases; junction bases outside the gene matches: 8. The CDR3 consists of 16 residues. Germline V gene sequence: CDR1 SEHNR, CDR2 FQNEAQ (reference sequence). The CDR3 region is CASSFAGTGRPYEQYF. The CDR3 DNA sequence: TGTGCCAGCAGCTTCGCGGGGACAGGGCGACCCTACGAGCAGTACTTC.

CDR3 DNA sequence: TGTGCCAGCTGGAGGGGGAGCCTCATGAACACTGAAGCTTTCTTT. It specifies CASWRGSLMNTEAFF. The chain employs TRBV6-1 and TRBJ1-1; D perhaps matches TRBD1 (6 bases). This CDR3 comprises 15 residues. Germline-derived CDR1 and CDR2 are MNHNS and SASEGT. Trimming stripped 8 bases from V and 0 bases from J, with 16 bases between.

This clonotype has at least ten counts. The chain joins TRBV11-3 to TRBJ1-1; D call uncertain. The length of the CDR3 is 14 residues. Trimming took off 8 bases at V and 1 base at J, with 14 bases between the two ends. Germline CDR1 SGHNT, CDR2 YENEEA. This CDR3 reads CASVLTVKNTEAFF. In DNA form, the CDR3 reads TGTGCCAGCGTACTTACAGTCAAGAACACTGAAGCTTTCTTT. The variable domain in full, with the rest retrieved from reference TRBV11-3 and TRBJ1-1, is EAGVVQSPRYKIIEKKQPVAFWCNPISGHNTLYWYLQNLGQGPELLIRYENEEAVDDSQLPKDRFSAERLKGVDSTLKIQPAELGDSAVYLCASVLTVKNTEAFFGQGTRLTVV.

At least ten counts were recorded for this clonotype. The J gene is TRBJ2-3, the V gene TRBV9; D not certain. Germline CDR1 reads SGDLS; CDR2 reads YYNGEE. CDR3 length: 15 amino acids. Between the trimmed V and J ends, which lost 0 bases and 0 bases, there was a span of 8 bases. Here the CDR3 reads CASSVAPRSTDTQYF. CDR3 DNA: TGTGCCAGCAGCGTAGCTCCGCGGAGCACAGATACGCAGTATTTT.

The DNA of the CDR3 is TGTGCCAGCAAGACAGAAACCATGAACACTGAAGCTTTCTTT. Its translation is CASKTETMNTEAFF. The chain recombines TRBV6-1 with TRBJ1-1; tentatively, D is TRBD1 (5 bases). The CDR3 totals 14 residues. Germline-derived CDR1 and CDR2 are MNHNS and SASEGT. V lost 7 bases and J 0 bases, leaving 12 bases between the germline ends.

Ten or more counts support this clonotype. This rearrangement joins TRBV11-2 to TRBJ2-2, with D unresolved. The V gene lost 4 bases and the J gene lost 8 bases, with 8 bases spanning the gap. The CDR3 runs to 12 residues. Germline assignment: CDR1 SGHAT and CDR2 FQNNGV. CDR3 sequence (DNA): TGTGCCAGCAGCTACTCCGGAGGGGAGCTGTTTTTT. Amino acid sequence: CASSYSGGELFF.

This clonotype came up many times. The chain is built from TRBV5-1 and TRBJ2-7; no definite D call. The CDR3 consists of 14 residues. Germline CDR1 SGHRS, CDR2 YFSETQ. The V and J ends lost 2 bases and 2 bases respectively, with 11 bases between them. CDR3 in DNA: TGCGCCAGCAGCTTAGACAATACCCCCTACGAGCAGTACTTC. This translates into CASSLDNTPYEQYF.

This chain links TRBV7-6 with TRBJ2-2, with 9 positions matching TRBD1. Germline CDR1 is SGHVS and CDR2 is FNYEAQ. J lost 5 bases, V lost 5 bases, and 12 bases had no gene match. The CDR3 runs to 17 residues. The CDR3 loop reads CASSPPHRGRETGELFF. The CDR3 coding sequence is TGTGCCAGCAGCCCTCCTCACAGGGGGCGGGAAACCGGGGAGCTGTTTTTT.

This clonotype was seen at least ten times. V is TRBV3-1 and J is TRBJ2-7, with 12 bases aligning to TRBD2. The germline V gene has CDR1 LGHDT and CDR2 YNNKEL (reference sequence). V was pared by 3 bases and J by 1 base, with 4 bases of the junction left unmatched. The CDR3 totals 16 residues. The CDR3 spells CASSHRLAGVSYEQYF. CDR3 nucleotide sequence: TGTGCCAGCAGCCACCGACTAGCGGGAGTTTCCTACGAGCAGTACTTC.

This clonotype was detected only a few times. The chain couples TRBV6-1 to TRBJ1-2; D remains unclear. Looked up from germline, CDR1 is MNHNS and CDR2 is SASEGT. CDR3 length: 13 residues. The V end lost 6 bases, the J end lost 2 bases, and 10 bases lay between the germline ends. This CDR3 reads CASRRTENYGYTF. In DNA form, the CDR3 reads TGTGCCAGCAGACGAACAGAGAACTATGGCTACACCTTC.

This clonotype was seen more than once but under ten times. This chain links TRBV6-2 or TRBV6-3 with TRBJ1-2; 7 nucleotides line up with TRBD1. The V and J ends lost 2 bases and 2 bases, in that order; junction bases with no gene match: 5. The CDR3 runs 15 residues. Looked up from germline, CDR1 is MNHEY and CDR2 is SVGEGT. CDR3 sequence: CASSYRPTGNYGYTF. DNA of the CDR3: TGTGCCAGCAGTTACAGACCGACAGGGAACTATGGCTACACCTTC.